The 30 T cell receptor beta chains below come from one sample, sequenced in a study of blood T cell repertoires in COVID-19. Data came from immunoSEQ multiplex PCR; TCRdb stores just in-frame clones and leaves some out. In the table there are 180,000 or so clones, 84% of which are singletons. Source material: peripheral blood. Receptors were obtained from a man between 40 and 49 years old who had recovered from COVID-19.

The genes are TRBV10-3 and TRBJ1-2; TRBD1 matches at 7 bases. This CDR3 spans 14 amino acids. The V gene's germline CDR1 is ENHRY and CDR2 SYGVKD. Trimming took 6 bases from V and 6 from J; bases not matched to a gene: 10. The chain's CDR3 is CAIRGAQGPDGYTF. The CDR3 region has the DNA TGTGCCATCAGGGGGGCACAGGGGCCGGATGGCTACACCTTC.

The gene calls are TRBV20-1 and TRBJ2-1, with 14 nucleotides matching TRBD2. This CDR3 has 16 amino acids. With V trimmed by 3 bases and J by 3 bases, 4 bases remained unmatched. The germline CDR1 and CDR2 sequences are DFQATT and SNEGSKA (reference sequence). The CDR3 DNA sequence: TGCAGTGCTAGTGGGACTAGCGGGGGAGTCTACAATGAGCAGTTCTTC. Encoded protein: CSASGTSGGVYNEQFF.

This clone appeared once. The genes are TRBV27 and TRBJ1-6, with TRBD1 matching 7 bases. This CDR3 region has 15 residues. Germline lookup yields CDR1 MNHEY and CDR2 SMNVEV (reference sequence). V lost 6 bases and J lost 7; bases outside the gene matches: 9. The CDR3 loop reads CASRPPSDRNSPLHF. CDR3 nucleotide sequence: TGTGCCAGCAGGCCCCCGTCGGACAGGAATTCACCCCTCCACTTT.

This chain uses TRBV27 with TRBJ2-4; the D gene is possibly TRBD2 (7 bases). This CDR3 spans 15 amino acids. Germline V lookup: CDR1 MNHEY, CDR2 SMNVEV (reference sequence). V gave up 4 bases and J gave up 0 bases, with 10 bases separating them. CDR3 nucleotide sequence: TGTGCCAGCAGTTCGGGGGGCCTAGCCAAAAACATTCAGTACTTC. Translating it yields CASSSGGLAKNIQYF.

The chain has TRBV4-2 and TRBJ2-3, with TRBD2 identical over 11 bases. The trim removed 4 bases at V and 5 bases at J, leaving 5 bases unmatched. This CDR3 is 15 amino acids long. CDR1 and CDR2 from the germline V gene are LGHNA and YNFKEQ. This CDR3 is CASSLTSGSKDTQYF. DNA for the CDR3: TGTGCCAGCAGCCTTACTAGCGGGAGTAAAGATACGCAGTATTTT.

This rearrangement joins TRBV14 to TRBJ2-1; 7 bases fit TRBD1. The V and J ends lost 1 base and 2 bases, in that order; junction bases with no gene match: 11. CDR3 length: 18 residues. The germline V gene encodes CDR1 SGHDN and CDR2 FVKESK. CDR3 region: CASSQGPLAGGAYNEQFF. DNA for the CDR3: TGTGCCAGCAGCCAAGGGCCCCTCGCAGGGGGTGCCTACAATGAGCAGTTCTTC. The variable domain in full, completed from reference TRBV14 and TRBJ2-1, reads EAGVTQFPSHSVIEKGQTVTLRCDPISGHDNLYWYRRVMGKEIKFLLHFVKESKQDESGMPNNRFLAERTGGTYSTLKVQPAELEDSGVYFCASSQGPLAGGAYNEQFFGPGTRLTVL.

The chain couples TRBV7-9 to TRBJ2-5; possible D gene TRBD2, 5 bases. The CDR3 covers 15 residues. Germline V CDR1 and CDR2: SEHNR, FQNEAQ (reference sequence). V lost 5 bases, J lost 1 base, and 14 bases lay in between. CDR3 residues: CASSVRTPGQETQYF. The CDR3 DNA reads as TGTGCCAGCAGCGTTCGGACTCCTGGCCAAGAGACCCAGTACTTC.

V is TRBV7-2 and J is TRBJ2-3; D not certain. Trimming took off 5 bases at V and 1 base at J, with 16 bases between the two ends. Germline V gives CDR1 SGHTA, CDR2 FQGNSA. The CDR3 totals 16 residues. The CDR3 sequence: CASSPLPVRGTDTQYF. The CDR3 DNA sequence: TGTGCCAGCAGCCCACTCCCGGTCCGGGGCACAGATACGCAGTATTTT.

The chain uses TRBV5-1 and TRBJ2-5; perhaps TRBD1 as D (6 bases). Germline V lookup: CDR1 SGHRS, CDR2 YFSETQ. This CDR3 contains 15 residues. V shed 5 bases and J shed 0 bases, with 14 bases lying between them. CDR3 nucleotide sequence: TGCGCCAGCAGTTCAGGACAGAGGTACCAAGAGACCCAGTACTTC. Translation gives CASSSGQRYQETQYF.

This clone has more than one count but fewer than ten. The CDR3 coding sequence is TGCGCCAGCAGCCAAGATTTTTACAGGGTGAACTATGGCTACACCTTC. It translates to CASSQDFYRVNYGYTF. This sequence joins TRBV4-3 and TRBJ1-2, with D possibly being TRBD1 (6 bases). Trimming pared 0 bases from V and 2 bases from J, leaving 13 bases between. Germline V gives CDR1 LGHNA, CDR2 YSLEER. The CDR3 contains 16 residues.

This chain uses TRBV10-3 with TRBJ1-2, with TRBD1 matching 7 bases. This CDR3 region has 14 residues. V dropped 6 bases and J dropped 5; count of bases not matched to a gene: 9. Germline lookup yields CDR1 ENHRY and CDR2 SYGVKD. In DNA, the CDR3 is TGTGCCATCAGGGCGGGGCCGACAGGGTATGGCTACACCTTC. Its translation: CAIRAGPTGYGYTF.

The V call is TRBV9, the J call TRBJ1-3; D not certain. The V gene's germline CDR1 is SGDLS and CDR2 YYNGEE. The CDR3 extends over 13 amino acids. V lost 0 bases and J lost 3, with 4 bases in between. CDR3 coding DNA: TGTGCCAGCAGCGTAGATAATGGAAACACCATATATTTT. Translation: CASSVDNGNTIYF.

J is TRBJ2-5 and V is TRBV27; D may be TRBD2 (5 bases). The CDR3 is 14 residues long. Deletions cut 10 bases from V and 2 bases from J, with 17 bases between. Germline CDR1 is MNHEY and CDR2 is SMNVEV (reference sequence). CDR3 DNA sequence: TGTGCCACGCTACGTCCCCGGGGTCAAGAGACCCAGTACTTC. Encoded protein: CATLRPRGQETQYF.

This clone was seen only a few times. The chain links TRBV13 to TRBJ2-5, with TRBD1 identical over 7 bases. V shed 4 bases, J shed 8 bases, and the junction held 22 bases outside the gene matches. CDR1 and CDR2 from the germline V gene are PRHDT and FYEKMQ (reference sequence). The CDR3 length is 18 residues. The CDR3 DNA is TGTGCCAGCAGCTCCTTCCGGGACAGCAGTTCCCTCGCGAGAACCCAGTACTTC. Translating it yields CASSSFRDSSSLARTQYF.

On this clone itself: One junction end disagrees with the germline gene, perhaps due to a read error. This specimen includes other DNA sequences encoding the same CDR3. CDR3 sequence reads: CASSSSRDSNEKLFF. Written as DNA, the CDR3 is TGTGCCAGTAGTTCATCCCGGGACAGTAATGAAAAACTGTTTTTT. The gene calls are TRBV6-5 and TRBJ1-4; 7 positions match TRBD1. Germline V gene sequence: CDR1 MNHEY, CDR2 SVGAGI. The CDR3 is 15 amino acids.

As DNA, the CDR3 is TGTGCCAGCAGTTACTGGACAGTCTCTCCAGATACGCAGTATTTT. The encoded protein is CASSYWTVSPDTQYF. The chain has TRBV6-2 or TRBV6-3 and TRBJ2-3, with D possibly being TRBD1 (6 bases). The CDR3 runs to 15 residues. V lost 1 base and J 4 bases, leaving 12 bases between the germline ends. Germline CDR1 MNHEY, CDR2 SVGEGT.

The chain couples TRBV3-1 (or the pseudogene TRBV3-2) to TRBJ2-7; 7 bases map to TRBD1. The V and J ends lost 2 bases and 3 bases, in that order; junction bases with no gene match: 7. The germline V gene encodes CDR1 LGHDT and CDR2 YNNKEL (reference sequence). The CDR3 length is 15 residues. The CDR3 reads CASSQSPGGHYEQYF. The CDR3 coding sequence is TGTGCCAGCAGCCAATCCCCAGGGGGTCACTACGAGCAGTACTTC.

The chain carries TRBV12-3 or TRBV12-4 and TRBJ1-4, with D perhaps matching TRBD1 (6 bases). V shed 4 bases and J shed 8 bases, with 8 bases lying between them. The CDR3 extends over 12 amino acids. CDR3 region: CASSSQGEKLFF. Here the CDR3 DNA reads TGTGCCAGCAGTTCGCAGGGGGAAAAACTGTTTTTT.

The chain combines TRBV5-8 with TRBJ2-1; a possible D gene is TRBD1 (6 bases). This CDR3 is built from 15 residues. V was shortened by 6 bases and J by 6 bases, with 19 bases between the two germline ends. Germline V gene data show CDR1 as SGHTS and CDR2 as YDEGEE. CDR3 loop: CASTERLRTVNEQFF. The CDR3 DNA follows: TGTGCCAGCACCGAAAGATTAAGGACAGTCAATGAGCAGTTCTTC.

The rearrangement uses TRBV7-9 and TRBJ1-2; 7 bases map to TRBD1. The V segment lost 3 bases and the J segment 8 bases; nucleotides outside the gene matches: 15. The length of the CDR3 is 16 residues. Germline V gene lookup returns CDR1 SEHNR and CDR2 FQNEAQ (reference sequence). CDR3 in amino acids: CASSLWLEQGRSGYTF. CDR3 nucleotides: TGTGCCAGCAGCTTGTGGCTGGAACAGGGGAGGAGCGGCTACACCTTC.

This chain joins TRBV7-2 and TRBJ2-1; 13 bases agree with TRBD2. The CDR3 is made up of 17 amino acids. CDR1 and CDR2 from the germline V gene are SGHTA and FQGNSA. Unmatched junction bases numbered 12, after V lost 5 bases and J lost 8 bases. Here the CDR3 reads CASSIRTSGGPPDEQFF. As DNA, the CDR3 is TGTGCCAGCAGCATACGGACTAGCGGGGGCCCGCCGGATGAGCAGTTCTTC.

The V call is TRBV4-2, the J call TRBJ1-1; D call uncertain. Germline V gene sequence: CDR1 LGHNA, CDR2 YNFKEQ. V dropped 0 bases and J dropped 0 bases, with 14 bases sitting between them. The CDR3 totals 17 residues. The CDR3 DNA is TGTGCCAGCAGCCAAGATAGGACTGGCGGCATGAACACTGAAGCTTTCTTT. Protein sequence: CASSQDRTGGMNTEAFF.

This chain joins TRBV29-1 and TRBJ1-1; D unresolved. With 4 bases removed from V and 10 bases from J, the gap between germline ends came to 16 bases. Germline-derived CDR1 and CDR2 are SQVTM and ANQGSEA. There are 12 residues in the CDR3. In nucleotides, the CDR3 is TGCAGCGTTGCCTCTGACTTAGCGAGAGCTTTCTTT. Amino acid sequence: CSVASDLARAFF.

This clone was seen only once. The chain carries TRBV19 and TRBJ2-1, with 9 bases identical to TRBD1. Germline V lookup: CDR1 LNHDA, CDR2 SQIVND (reference sequence). After removal of 7 bases from V and 3 bases from J, the junction contained 4 bases not matched to a gene. The CDR3 contains 14 residues. CDR3: CASNPGQGYNEQFF. Here the CDR3 DNA reads TGTGCCAGTAACCCGGGACAGGGCTACAATGAGCAGTTCTTC.

The rearrangement links TRBV3-1 (or the pseudogene TRBV3-2) to TRBJ2-2, with 8 bases matching TRBD2. Germline-derived CDR1 and CDR2 are LGHDT and YNNKEL (reference sequence). Trimming removed 4 bases from V and 1 base from J; junction bases left unmatched: 5. This CDR3 has 16 residues. As DNA, the CDR3 is TGTGCCAGCAGCCCAGAGGCGGGAGGGAACACCGGGGAGCTGTTTTTT. As protein: CASSPEAGGNTGELFF.

The chain links TRBV7-6 to TRBJ1-1; 8 bases are shared with TRBD1. This CDR3 contains 17 residues. Germline V gene lookup returns CDR1 SGHVS and CDR2 FNYEAQ. Trimming took 1 base from V and 3 from J; bases not matched to a gene: 10. The CDR3 loop reads CASSLVGDRLSDTEAFF. The CDR3 DNA sequence: TGTGCCAGCAGCTTAGTAGGGGACAGGTTATCGGACACTGAAGCTTTCTTT.

A remark on this clone: This CDR3 is also generated by other DNA sequences in the sample. This chain links TRBV13 with TRBJ2-3, with D perhaps TRBD2 (5 bases). CDR1 and CDR2 from the germline V gene are PRHDT and FYEKMQ (reference sequence). This CDR3 comprises 15 residues. V was pared by 4 bases and J by 1 base, with 12 bases between. Here the CDR3 reads CASSSLGSGTDTQYF. The CDR3 nucleotides are TGTGCCAGCAGCTCTTTAGGGAGCGGCACAGATACGCAGTATTTT. Full variable domain (missing parts from reference TRBV13 and TRBJ2-3): AAGVIQSPRHLIKEKRETATLKCYPIPRHDTVYWYQQGPGQDPQFLISFYEKMQSDKGSIPDRFSAQQFSDYHSELNMSSLELGDSALYFCASSSLGSGTDTQYFGPGTRLTVL.

This clone appeared once. V usage is TRBV7-9 and J usage is TRBJ2-1; D not resolved. Germline assignment: CDR1 SEHNR and CDR2 FQNEAQ (reference sequence). This CDR3 comprises 11 residues. V lost 5 bases and J lost 8, with 7 bases in between. The DNA of the CDR3 is TGTGCCAGCAGCCCGAGGCATGAGCAGTTCTTC. Its translation: CASSPRHEQFF.

This chain uses TRBV18 with TRBJ1-2, with D perhaps matching TRBD1 (6 bases). In germline, CDR1 is KGHSH, CDR2 LQKENI. V lost 2 bases and J 7 bases, leaving 20 bases between the germline ends. The CDR3 length is 16 residues. CDR3 nucleotides: TGTGCCAGCTCACCAGGAACAGGGTCAGGAGGTGGTGGCTACACCTTC. Residues: CASSPGTGSGGGGYTF.

The chain recombines TRBV29-1 with TRBJ1-5, with D possibly being TRBD1 (6 bases). CDR3 length equals 13 residues. CDR1 and CDR2 from the germline V gene are SQVTM and ANQGSEA. V was shortened by 4 bases and J by 4 bases, with 11 bases between the two germline ends. The CDR3 sequence: CSVVTQGNQPQHF. The CDR3 DNA sequence: TGCAGCGTTGTAACACAGGGAAATCAGCCCCAGCATTTT.